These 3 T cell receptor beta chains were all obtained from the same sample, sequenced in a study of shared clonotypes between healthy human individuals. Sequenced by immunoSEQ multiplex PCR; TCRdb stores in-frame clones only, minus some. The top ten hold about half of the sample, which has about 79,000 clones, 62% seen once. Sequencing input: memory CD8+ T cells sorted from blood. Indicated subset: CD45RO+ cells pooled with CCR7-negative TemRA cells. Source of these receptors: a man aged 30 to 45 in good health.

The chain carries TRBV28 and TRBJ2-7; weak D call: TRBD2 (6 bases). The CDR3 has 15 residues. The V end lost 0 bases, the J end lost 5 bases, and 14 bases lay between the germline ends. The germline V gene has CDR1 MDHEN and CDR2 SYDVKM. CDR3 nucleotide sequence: TGTGCCAGCAGTTTATGGGGGGACTTGACGCACGAGCAGTACTTC. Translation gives CASSLWGDLTHEQYF.

Here the CDR3 reads CASSLLGLAGGTATGELFF. The CDR3 DNA sequence: TGTGCCAGCAGCTTACTTGGACTAGCGGGAGGTACGGCCACCGGGGAGCTGTTTTTT. This chain links TRBV13 with TRBJ2-2, with TRBD2 identical over 14 bases. This CDR3 has 19 amino acids. Per the germline V gene, CDR1 is PRHDT and CDR2 is FYEKMQ (reference sequence). V was clipped by 2 bases and J by 4 bases; unmatched bases: 9.

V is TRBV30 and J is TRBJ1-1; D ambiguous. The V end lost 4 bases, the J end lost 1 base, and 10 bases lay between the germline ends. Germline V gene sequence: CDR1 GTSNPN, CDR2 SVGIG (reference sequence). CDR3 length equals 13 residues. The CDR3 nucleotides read TGTGCCTGGACAGAGTCTGGGAACACTGAAGCTTTCTTT. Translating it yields CAWTESGNTEAFF.